This T cell receptor beta chain was sequenced in a study of beta chain features in type 1 diabetes. Study results and caveats: Any PCR bias toward short templates would affect both groups alike. Among patients with Type 1 diabetes, TCRB CDR3s were moderately but significantly shorter in every one of the four CD4+ subsets.

The germline gives CDR1 SGDLS, CDR2 YYNGEE. The CDR3 consists of 16 residues. Trimming took 0 bases from V and 0 from J, leaving 12 bases between them. Concerning this clone itself: Its matching antigen is unknown.

By way of CD45RO/CCR7/CD25/CD127/CD95/CD27, the CD4+ regulatory, stem cell-like memory, central memory and naive cells were sorted. Every bit of the isolated RNA underwent reverse transcription, so sequencing read expressed TCRB transcripts. For naive, central memory and regulatory T cell samples, reads averaged around 3.5 million. Only in-frame clones appear in the TCRdb table, and some are missing; sequencing was by immunoSEQ multiplex PCR. The sample lists roughly 340,000 clones; 13% were seen once. The receptor was derived from a woman under 30 with type 1 diabetes. The chain couples TRBV9 to TRBJ1-2; possibly TRBD1 for D (6 bases). Sequenced: naive CD4+ T cells from blood. CDR3 nucleotide sequence: TGTGCCAGCAGCGTAGCGGTGAACAGGGCTAACTATGGCTACACCTTC. Translating it yields CASSVAVNRANYGYTF.